A selection of T cell receptor beta chains follows, all from one sample in a study of PD-1 blockade in classical Hodgkin lymphoma. Produced via immunoSEQ multiplex PCR; TCRdb's table is partial and in-frame only. The sample has nearly 50,000 clones; 65% to 80% are singletons. The starting material was peripheral blood mononuclear cells (PBMCs), obtained before the fourth cycle of nivolumab. The receptors originated from a human donor with classical Hodgkin lymphoma. CDR3s include the opening cysteine and the closing phenylalanine or tryptophan. A D gene is named only where the DNA matches it firmly. Clone size is shown for a subset of rows, as once, few, many or a class of expanded clone.

TRBV28	TRBJ1-2	-	-	13	CASSFPAVYGYTF	TGTGCCAGCAGTTTCCCGGCAGTCTATGGCTACACCTTC
TRBV27	TRBJ1-2	-	-	14	CASSKDSFNYGYTF	TGTGCCAGCAGCAAAGACAGCTTCAACTATGGCTACACCTTC
TRBV7-9	TRBJ2-7	-	TRBD2	15	CASSLGGLASGEQYF	TGTGCCAGCAGCCTTGGGGGACTAGCGTCTGGGGAGCAGTACTTC
TRBV9	TRBJ1-6	few	TRBD1	14	CASSADRGDSPLHF	TGTGCCAGCAGCGCCGACAGGGGAGATTCACCCCTCCACTTT
TRBV28	TRBJ1-4	few	-	15	CASSPAGSTNEKLFF	TGTGCCAGCAGTCCCGCGGGTTCAACTAATGAAAAACTGTTTTTT
TRBV25-1	TRBJ2-3	-	-	13	CASLSQWADTQYF	TGTGCCAGCTTGTCCCAGTGGGCAGATACGCAGTATTTT
TRBV2	TRBJ2-2	-	-	16	CASSEQRGDGTGELFF	TGTGCCAGCAGTGAACAAAGAGGTGATGGGACCGGGGAGCTGTTTTTT
TRBV27	TRBJ1-5	-	-	12	CASSFIGQPQHF	TGTGCCAGCAGTTTTATAGGCCAGCCCCAGCATTTT
TRBV19	TRBJ1-1	-	-	15	CASSAPGRMNTEAFF	TGTGCCAGTAGTGCACCGGGACGGATGAACACTGAAGCTTTCTTT
TRBV12-5	TRBJ1-3	-	TRBD1	17	CASGLREGASSGNTIYF	TGTGCTAGTGGACTCCGGGAGGGGGCGAGCTCTGGAAACACCATATATTTT
TRBV18	TRBJ1-5	once	TRBD1	13	CASSPGQNQPQHF	TGTGCCAGCTCACCGGGACAGAATCAGCCCCAGCATTTT
TRBV7-9	TRBJ1-5	-	-	12	CAISGVDQPQHF	TGTGCCATCTCGGGGGTTGATCAGCCCCAGCATTTT
TRBV14	TRBJ2-7	-	-	11	CASSHSYEQYF	TGTGCCAGCAGCCACTCCTACGAGCAGTACTTC
TRBV5-1	TRBJ1-3	-	TRBD1	15	CASSLGDSSGNTIYF	TGCGCCAGCAGCTTGGGGGACAGCTCTGGAAACACCATATATTTT
TRBV4-1	TRBJ2-3	-	-	14	CASSQERPTDTQYF	TGCGCCAGCAGCCAAGAACGTCCCACAGATACGCAGTATTTT
TRBV6-5	TRBJ2-7	few	-	14	CASSEAASSYEQYF	TGTGCCAGCAGTGAGGCCGCGAGCTCCTACGAGCAGTACTTC